This T cell receptor beta chain came from a study of blood T cell repertoires in COVID-19. Study-wide background: Samples representing acute and convalescent COVID-19 were sourced from the United States, Italy and Spain.

The germline V gene encodes CDR1 MNHEY and CDR2 SVGAGI. V shed 1 base, J shed 5 bases, and the junction held 2 bases outside the gene matches. The CDR3 spans 15 residues. In the original analysis: Researchers report that nucleated cell counts were estimated from reference gene primer amplification. Only in-frame clones appear in the TCRdb table, and some are missing; sequencing was by immunoSEQ multiplex PCR. V, J and clone size were drawn from that table, and D and trimming were deduced from the DNA. The sample carries roughly 200,000 clones, 82% recorded once. Participants were aged about 18 to 100 years from roughly 26 US areas.

Sequences were obtained from PBMCs or T cells enriched from blood (not recorded which). This clonotype originated in a man aged 35-49 years who had recovered from COVID-19. The chain couples TRBV6-5 to TRBJ2-2; TRBD1 matches 9 bases. The CDR3 region is CASSYYRGPTGELFF. CDR3 DNA: TGTGCCAGCAGTTACTACAGGGGGCCGACCGGGGAGCTGTTTTTT.